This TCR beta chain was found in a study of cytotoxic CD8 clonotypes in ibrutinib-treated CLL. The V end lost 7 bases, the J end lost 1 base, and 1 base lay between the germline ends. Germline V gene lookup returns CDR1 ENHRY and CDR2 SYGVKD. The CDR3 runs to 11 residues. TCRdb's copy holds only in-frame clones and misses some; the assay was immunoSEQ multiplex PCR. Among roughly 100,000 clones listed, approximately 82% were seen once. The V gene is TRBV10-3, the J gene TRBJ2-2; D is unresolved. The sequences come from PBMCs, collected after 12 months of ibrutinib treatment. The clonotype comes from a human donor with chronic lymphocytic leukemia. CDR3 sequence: CAIMNTGELFF. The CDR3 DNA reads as TGTGCCATCATGAACACCGGGGAGCTGTTTTTT.